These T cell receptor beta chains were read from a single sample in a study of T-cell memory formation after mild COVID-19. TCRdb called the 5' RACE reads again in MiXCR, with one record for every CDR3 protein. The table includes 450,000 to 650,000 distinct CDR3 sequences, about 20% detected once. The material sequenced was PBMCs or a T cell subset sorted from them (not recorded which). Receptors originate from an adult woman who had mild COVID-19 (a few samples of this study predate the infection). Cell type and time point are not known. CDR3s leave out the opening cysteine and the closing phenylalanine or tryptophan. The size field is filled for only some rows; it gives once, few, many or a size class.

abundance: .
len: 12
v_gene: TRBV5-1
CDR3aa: ASSPGQIKNIQY

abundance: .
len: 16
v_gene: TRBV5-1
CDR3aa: ASRSSASTGGDPYGYT

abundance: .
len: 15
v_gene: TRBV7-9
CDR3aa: ASSLPRSSGYQETQY

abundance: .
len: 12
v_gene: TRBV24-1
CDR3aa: ATSQGAPSNEQF

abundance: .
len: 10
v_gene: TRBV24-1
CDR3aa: ATWGTEEGYT

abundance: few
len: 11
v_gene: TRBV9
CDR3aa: ASSVDQATEAF

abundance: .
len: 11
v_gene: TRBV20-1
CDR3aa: SDRAGLAGASY

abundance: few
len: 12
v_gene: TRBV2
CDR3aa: ASRPGQGVYEQY

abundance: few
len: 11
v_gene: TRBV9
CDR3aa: ASETGYHNEQF

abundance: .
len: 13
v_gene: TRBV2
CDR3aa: ASRVLAGVVDEQF

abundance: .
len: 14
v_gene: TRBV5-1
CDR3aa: ASSLLGGAGNTEAF

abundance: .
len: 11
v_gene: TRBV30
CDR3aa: AWGGDSHYEQY

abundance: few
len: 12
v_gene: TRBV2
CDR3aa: ASRLDRRYNEQF

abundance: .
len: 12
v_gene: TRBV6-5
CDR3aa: ASSSWTGEYGYT

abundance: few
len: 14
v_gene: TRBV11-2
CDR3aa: ASSQASETVNTEAF

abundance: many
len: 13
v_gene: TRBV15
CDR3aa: ATSRGDRNYNEQF

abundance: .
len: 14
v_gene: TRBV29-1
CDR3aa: SVEEATGGNTGELF